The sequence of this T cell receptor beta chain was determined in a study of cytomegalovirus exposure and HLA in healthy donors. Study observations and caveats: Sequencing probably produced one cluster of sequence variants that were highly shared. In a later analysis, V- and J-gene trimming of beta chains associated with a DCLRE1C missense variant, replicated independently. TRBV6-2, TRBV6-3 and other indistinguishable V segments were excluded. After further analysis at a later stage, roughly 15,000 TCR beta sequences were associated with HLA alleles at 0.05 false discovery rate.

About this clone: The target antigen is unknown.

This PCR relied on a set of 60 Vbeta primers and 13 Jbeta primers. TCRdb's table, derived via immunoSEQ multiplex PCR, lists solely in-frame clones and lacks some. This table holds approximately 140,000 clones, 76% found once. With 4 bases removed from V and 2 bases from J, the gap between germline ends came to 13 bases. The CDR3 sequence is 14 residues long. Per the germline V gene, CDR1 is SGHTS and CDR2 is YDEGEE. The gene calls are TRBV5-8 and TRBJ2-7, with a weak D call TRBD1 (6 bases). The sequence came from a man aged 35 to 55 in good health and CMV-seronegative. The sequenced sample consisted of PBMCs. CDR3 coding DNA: TGTGCCAGCAGCATTCCGGGACAAGCCTACGAGCAGTACTTC. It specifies CASSIPGQAYEQYF.